These 13 T cell receptor beta chains share one sample of origin, sequenced in a study of PD-1 blockade in classical Hodgkin lymphoma. TCRdb's table, derived via immunoSEQ multiplex PCR, lists solely in-frame clones and lacks some. The sample carries approximately 60,000 clones, about 88% recorded once. The patients all showed relapse after autologous stem cell transplantation, while their brentuximab vedotin exposure varied. The material was peripheral blood mononuclear cells (PBMCs), obtained at baseline. These receptors all stem from a human donor with classical Hodgkin lymphoma.

The chain recombines TRBV27 with TRBJ2-7; D might be TRBD1 (5 bases). The V and J ends lost 6 bases and 3 bases respectively, with 12 bases between them. The CDR3 is made up of 13 amino acids. The V gene's germline CDR1 is MNHEY and CDR2 SMNVEV (reference sequence). The CDR3 DNA reads TGTGCCAGCAGGCAGGGTATGTTCTACGAGCAGTACTTC. Translating gives CASRQGMFYEQYF.

V is TRBV5-4 and J is TRBJ2-3; 7 nucleotides align to TRBD2. Per germline, CDR1 SGHNT and CDR2 YYREEE (reference sequence). Trimming cost V 2 bases and J 1 base; bases outside gene matches: 10. CDR3 length equals 17 residues. The CDR3 is CASSFWGGSMGTDTQYF. The CDR3 region has the DNA TGTGCCAGCAGCTTTTGGGGGGGGTCGATGGGCACAGATACGCAGTATTTT.

V usage is TRBV27 and J usage is TRBJ2-3, with D unresolved. The V gene's germline CDR1 is MNHEY and CDR2 SMNVEV (reference sequence). V was clipped by 6 bases and J by 0 bases, with 16 bases between them. This CDR3 comprises 16 residues. The CDR3 reads CASSRVSSTSTDTQYF. In DNA, the CDR3 is TGTGCCAGCAGCCGGGTTTCCTCCACCAGCACAGATACGCAGTATTTT.

The genes are TRBV2 and TRBJ2-2, with D perhaps being TRBD1 or TRBD2 (5 bases each). Germline V CDR1 and CDR2: SNHLY, FYNNEI. The CDR3 consists of 15 residues. The V and J ends lost 4 bases and 1 base respectively, with 10 bases between them. The CDR3 DNA follows: TGTGCCAGCAGTGTTCAGAGGGGGAACACCGGGGAGCTGTTTTTT. It codes for CASSVQRGNTGELFF.

This chain connects TRBV15 to TRBJ1-5; 8 nucleotides line up with TRBD1. V was pared by 1 base and J by 6 bases, with 5 bases of the junction left unmatched. This CDR3 contains 15 residues. The germline V gene encodes CDR1 LNHNV and CDR2 YYDKDF (reference sequence). The CDR3 loop reads CATSRGTGSIQPQHF. The DNA of the CDR3 is TGTGCCACCAGCAGAGGGACAGGGAGTATTCAGCCCCAGCATTTT.

The V gene is TRBV6-6, the J gene TRBJ2-7; the D call may be TRBD1 or TRBD2 (6 bases each). V lost 7 bases, J lost 0 bases, and 16 bases lay in between. The CDR3 covers 15 residues. In germline, CDR1 is MNHNY, CDR2 SVGAGI (reference sequence). In DNA form, the CDR3 reads TGTGCCAGCACTTGGGGGGCGGAGAGCTCCTACGAGCAGTACTTC. It translates to CASTWGAESSYEQYF.

The chain recombines TRBV7-9 with TRBJ1-2, with TRBD1 identical over 9 bases. After removal of 3 bases from V and 13 bases from J, the junction contained 15 bases not matched to a gene. The CDR3 is made up of 15 amino acids. Germline CDR1 SEHNR, CDR2 FQNEAQ (reference sequence). The CDR3 bases are TGTGCCAGCAGCTTCGATTTTTCCGGGACAGGGAGTCTCACCTTC. Protein product: CASSFDFSGTGSLTF.

The J gene is TRBJ1-1, the V gene TRBV5-4; 7 nucleotides line up with TRBD1. V gave up 1 base and J gave up 2 bases; unmatched junction bases: 2. The CDR3 consists of 14 residues. Germline V gene sequence: CDR1 SGHNT, CDR2 YYREEE (reference sequence). Written as DNA, the CDR3 is TGTGCCAGCAGCTTGAAGGGGGCAAACACTGAAGCTTTCTTT. Its translation is CASSLKGANTEAFF.

This clone was counted only a few times. The gene calls are TRBV7-9 and TRBJ1-1; the D is unclear. Germline lookup yields CDR1 SEHNR and CDR2 FQNEAQ (reference sequence). This CDR3 comprises 11 residues. Deletions cut 1 base from V and 5 bases from J, with 2 bases between. CDR3: CASSLGTEAFF. Written as DNA, the CDR3 is TGTGCCAGCAGCTTAGGGACTGAAGCTTTCTTT.

The chain carries TRBV28 and TRBJ2-2; 7 nucleotides line up with TRBD1. CDR3 size: 13 residues. Germline assignment: CDR1 MDHEN and CDR2 SYDVKM. V was clipped by 6 bases and J by 6 bases; unmatched bases: 4. The CDR3 is CASRDRDAGELFF. The CDR3 nucleotides are TGTGCCAGCAGAGACAGGGATGCCGGGGAGCTGTTTTTT.

The chain joins TRBV5-5 to TRBJ2-7, with 8 bases that match TRBD2. V was pared by 2 bases and J by 5 bases, with 6 bases of the junction left unmatched. Germline CDR1 SGHKS, CDR2 YYEKEE (reference sequence). The CDR3 sequence is 14 residues long. As DNA, the CDR3 is TGTGCCAGCAGCTTTCCGGGACTAGGGAACGAGCAGTACTTC. Translating it yields CASSFPGLGNEQYF.

J is TRBJ2-1 and V is TRBV14, with D perhaps given as TRBD1 or TRBD2 (5 bases each). V lost 4 bases and J lost 8, with 21 bases in between. The CDR3 spans 16 residues. In germline, CDR1 is SGHDN, CDR2 FVKESK. CDR3 nucleotide sequence: TGTGCCAGCAGCCGAGGGGCCCACAACGGTGGGTATGAGCAGTTCTTC. This gives the protein CASSRGAHNGGYEQFF.

The chain uses TRBV4-2 and TRBJ2-1, with D possibly matching TRBD2 (7 bases). The CDR3 runs 16 residues. The V gene's germline CDR1 is LGHNA and CDR2 YNFKEQ. The V gene lost 0 bases and the J gene lost 2 bases, with 11 bases spanning the gap. CDR3 sequence (DNA): TGTGCCAGCAGCCAAGATAGGGGGGGCGCCTACAATGAGCAGTTCTTC. Amino acids: CASSQDRGGAYNEQFF.